The clone carrying this TCR beta chain has just a few counts. Its cognate antigen is unknown. This sample stems from a study of T cells in Graves' hyperthyroidism and ophthalmopathy. Study overall: Blood from the periphery was taken at initial diagnosis, before any treatment. Regarding the study as a whole: Most expanded thyroid clonotypes above 0.001 also appeared in blood.

Ophthalmopathy patients had Clinical Activity Score at least 3, NOSPECS grade at least 4, duration under 3 months. Clinical symptoms, serum thyroxine and TRAb, thyroid ultrasound and orbital computed tomography together formed the diagnostic basis. V lost 4 bases, J lost 0 bases, and 14 bases stayed unmatched. The CDR3 runs 18 residues. Germline CDR1 reads MGHDK; CDR2 reads SYGVNS. Researchers amplified the TCR beta CDR3 regions from RNA transcripts. In the first-round RT-PCR of the TCR CDR3, the HTBI primer set was used. TCRdb independently ran MiXCR on the multiplex PCR reads; one entry per CDR3 protein. The table includes about 400,000 distinct CDR3 sequences, 13% to 15% detected once.

Sequencing was done on a sample of blood. This chain connects TRBV25-1 to TRBJ1-1; 7 positions agree with TRBD1. This clonotype originated in a woman aged 55-69 years with Graves' ophthalmopathy. CDR3 amino acids: CASSGSPGGGGMNTEAFF. The CDR3 nucleotides read TGTGCCAGCAGTGGAAGCCCGGGAGGGGGCGGAATGAACACTGAAGCTTTCTTT.